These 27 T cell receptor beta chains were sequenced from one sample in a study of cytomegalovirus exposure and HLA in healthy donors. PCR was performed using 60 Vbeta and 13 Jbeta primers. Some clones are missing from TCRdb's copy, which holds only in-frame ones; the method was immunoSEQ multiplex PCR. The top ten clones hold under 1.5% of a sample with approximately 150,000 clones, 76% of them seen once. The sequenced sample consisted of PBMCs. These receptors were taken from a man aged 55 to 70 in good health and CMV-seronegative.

The CDR3 reads CASSPQPGHHNSPLHF. DNA for the CDR3: TGTGCCAGCTCACCACAGCCGGGACATCATAATTCACCCCTCCACTTT. This chain connects TRBV18 to TRBJ1-6; possibly TRBD1 for D (6 bases). CDR3 length equals 16 residues. The germline CDR1 and CDR2 sequences are KGHSH and LQKENI. Trimming removed 1 base at V and 5 bases at J, with 12 bases between.

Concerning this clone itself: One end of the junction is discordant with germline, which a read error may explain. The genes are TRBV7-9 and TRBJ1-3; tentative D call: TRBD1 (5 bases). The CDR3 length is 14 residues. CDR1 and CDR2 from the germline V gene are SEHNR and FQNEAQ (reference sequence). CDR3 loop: CSSSLSPGGNTIYF. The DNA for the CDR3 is TGTTCCAGCAGCTTATCCCCAGGGGGAAACACCATATATTTT. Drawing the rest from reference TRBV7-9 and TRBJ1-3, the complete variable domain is DTGVSQNPRHKITKRGQNVTFRCDPISEHNRLYWYRQTLGQGPEFLTYFQNEAQLEKSRLLSDRFSAERPKGSFSTLEIQRTEQGDSAMYLCSSSLSPGGNTIYFGEGSWLTVV.

The CDR3 DNA sequence: TGTGCCAGTAGTACCCCAGGGGTCGGCTACACCTTC. Its protein is CASSTPGVGYTF. The gene calls are TRBV19 and TRBJ1-2, with D perhaps TRBD1 (6 bases). The V end lost 4 bases, the J end lost 8 bases, and 11 bases lay between the germline ends. This CDR3 is built from 12 residues. Per germline, CDR1 LNHDA and CDR2 SQIVND (reference sequence).

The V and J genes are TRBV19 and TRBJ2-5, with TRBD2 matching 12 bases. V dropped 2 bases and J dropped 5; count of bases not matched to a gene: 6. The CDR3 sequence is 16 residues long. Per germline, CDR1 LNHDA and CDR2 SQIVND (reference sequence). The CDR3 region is CASSITSLAGGETQYF. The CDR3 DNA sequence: TGTGCCAGTAGTATAACCTCCCTAGCGGGAGGGGAGACCCAGTACTTC.

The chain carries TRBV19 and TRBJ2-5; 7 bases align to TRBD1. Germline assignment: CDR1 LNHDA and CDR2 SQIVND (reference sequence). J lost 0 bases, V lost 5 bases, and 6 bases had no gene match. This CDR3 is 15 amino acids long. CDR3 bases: TGTGCCAGTAGTTTCTCAGGGACAGACCAAGAGACCCAGTACTTC. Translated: CASSFSGTDQETQYF.

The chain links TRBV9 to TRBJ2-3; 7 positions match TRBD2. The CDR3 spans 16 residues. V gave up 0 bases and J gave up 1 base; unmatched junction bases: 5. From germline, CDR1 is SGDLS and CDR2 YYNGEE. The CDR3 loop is CASSVGSGYRTDTQYF. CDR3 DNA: TGTGCCAGCAGCGTAGGTAGCGGGTACCGCACAGATACGCAGTATTTT.

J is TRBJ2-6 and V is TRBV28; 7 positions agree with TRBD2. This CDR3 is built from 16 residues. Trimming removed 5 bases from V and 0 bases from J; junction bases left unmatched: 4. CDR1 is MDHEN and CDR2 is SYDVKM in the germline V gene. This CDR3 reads CASSPRGVSGANVLTF. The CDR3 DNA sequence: TGTGCCAGCAGTCCCCGGGGGGTCTCTGGGGCCAACGTCCTGACTTTC.

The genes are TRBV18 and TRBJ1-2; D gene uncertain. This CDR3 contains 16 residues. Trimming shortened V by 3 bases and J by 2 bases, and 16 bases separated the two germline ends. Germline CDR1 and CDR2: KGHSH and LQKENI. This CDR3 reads CASSPEIQRPNYGYTF. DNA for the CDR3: TGTGCCAGCTCACCGGAAATACAGAGACCGAACTATGGCTACACCTTC.

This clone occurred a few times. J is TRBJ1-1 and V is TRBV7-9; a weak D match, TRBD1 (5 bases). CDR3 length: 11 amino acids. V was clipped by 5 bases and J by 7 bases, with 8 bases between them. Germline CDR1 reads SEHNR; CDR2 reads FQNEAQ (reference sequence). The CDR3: CASSGGGEAFF. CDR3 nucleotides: TGTGCCAGCAGCGGGGGGGGTGAAGCTTTCTTT.

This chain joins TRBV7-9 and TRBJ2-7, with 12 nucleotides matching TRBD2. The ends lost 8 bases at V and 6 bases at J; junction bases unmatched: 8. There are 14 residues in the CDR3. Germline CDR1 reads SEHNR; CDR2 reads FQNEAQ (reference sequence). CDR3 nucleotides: TGTGCCAGCCTAGGACTAGCGGGATCGAGCGAGCAGTACTTC. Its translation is CASLGLAGSSEQYF.

Written as DNA, the CDR3 is TGCGCCAGCAGCTTAGGACAGGGGGCTGAAGCTTTCTTT. Translating gives CASSLGQGAEAFF. The chain couples TRBV5-1 to TRBJ1-1, with TRBD1 matching 10 bases. V shed 2 bases, J shed 6 bases, and the junction held 1 base outside the gene matches. The CDR3 loop spans 13 amino acids. From germline, CDR1 is SGHRS and CDR2 YFSETQ. Drawing the rest from reference TRBV5-1 and TRBJ1-1, the complete variable domain is KAGVTQTPRYLIKTRGQQVTLSCSPISGHRSVSWYQQTPGQGLQFLFEYFSETQRNKGNFPGRFSGRQFSNSRSEMNVSTLELGDSALYLCASSLGQGAEAFFGQGTRLTVV.

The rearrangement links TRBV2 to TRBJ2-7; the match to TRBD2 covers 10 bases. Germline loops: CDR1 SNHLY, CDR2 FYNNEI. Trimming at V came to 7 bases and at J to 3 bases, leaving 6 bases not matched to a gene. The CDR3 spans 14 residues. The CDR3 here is CASTPGLAFYEQYF. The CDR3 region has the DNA TGTGCCAGCACCCCGGGACTAGCGTTCTACGAGCAGTACTTC.

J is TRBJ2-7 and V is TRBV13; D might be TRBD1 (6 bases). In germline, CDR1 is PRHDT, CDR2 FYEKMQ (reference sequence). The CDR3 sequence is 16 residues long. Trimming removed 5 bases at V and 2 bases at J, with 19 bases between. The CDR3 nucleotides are TGTGCCAGCAGCACAGAACAGGGAACAAGGGCCTACGAGCAGTACTTC. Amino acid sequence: CASSTEQGTRAYEQYF.

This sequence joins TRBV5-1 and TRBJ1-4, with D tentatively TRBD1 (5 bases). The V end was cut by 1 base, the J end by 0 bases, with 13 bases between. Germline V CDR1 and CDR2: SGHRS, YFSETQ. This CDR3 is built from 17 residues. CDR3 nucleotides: TGCGCCAGCAGCTTGTCACATGGGGGGGCAACTAATGAAAAACTGTTTTTT. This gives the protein CASSLSHGGATNEKLFF.

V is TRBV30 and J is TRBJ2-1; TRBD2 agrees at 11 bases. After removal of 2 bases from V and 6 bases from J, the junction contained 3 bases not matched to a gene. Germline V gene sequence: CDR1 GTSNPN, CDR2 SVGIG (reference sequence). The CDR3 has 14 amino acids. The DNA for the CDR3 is TGTGCCTGGAGTTGGGGACTAGCGGTCAATGAGCAGTTCTTC. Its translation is CAWSWGLAVNEQFF. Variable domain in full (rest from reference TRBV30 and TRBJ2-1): SQTIHQWPATLVQPVGSPLSLECTVEGTSNPNLYWYRQAAGRGLQLLFYSVGIGQISSEVPQNLSASRPQDRQFILSSKKLLLSDSGFYLCAWSWGLAVNEQFFGPGTRLTVL.

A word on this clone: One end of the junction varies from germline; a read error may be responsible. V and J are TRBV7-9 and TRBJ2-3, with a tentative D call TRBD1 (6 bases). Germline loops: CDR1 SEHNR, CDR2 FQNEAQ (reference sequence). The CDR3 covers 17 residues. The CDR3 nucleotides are TGTTCCAGCAGCTTAGGGCGGACAGTTGTCTCGCCAGATACGCAGTATTTT. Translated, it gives CSSSLGRTVVSPDTQYF. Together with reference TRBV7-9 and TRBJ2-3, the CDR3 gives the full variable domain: DTGVSQNPRHKITKRGQNVTFRCDPISEHNRLYWYRQTLGQGPEFLTYFQNEAQLEKSRLLSDRFSAERPKGSFSTLEIQRTEQGDSAMYLCSSSLGRTVVSPDTQYFGPGTRLTVL.

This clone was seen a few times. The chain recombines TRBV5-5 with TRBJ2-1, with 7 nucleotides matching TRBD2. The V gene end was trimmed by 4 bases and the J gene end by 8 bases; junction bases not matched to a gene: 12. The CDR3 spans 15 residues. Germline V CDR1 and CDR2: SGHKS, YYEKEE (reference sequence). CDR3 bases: TGTGCCAGCAGCCGGGGGTCTAGCGGAGATCATGAGCAGTTCTTC. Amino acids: CASSRGSSGDHEQFF.

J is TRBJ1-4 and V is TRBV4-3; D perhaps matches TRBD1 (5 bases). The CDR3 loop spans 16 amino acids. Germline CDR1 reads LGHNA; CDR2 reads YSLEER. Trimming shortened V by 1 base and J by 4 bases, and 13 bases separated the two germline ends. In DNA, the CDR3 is TGCGCCAGCAGCCAAGTGGTAGCAGGGATTAATGAAAAACTGTTTTTT. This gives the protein CASSQVVAGINEKLFF.

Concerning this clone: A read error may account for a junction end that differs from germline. Here the CDR3 reads CASSEGLAGTYF. CDR3 nucleotide sequence: TGCGCCAGCAGTGAGGGCCTAGCGGGAACCTATTTC. The V and J genes are TRBV10-1 and TRBJ2-7; 9 nucleotides match TRBD2. This CDR3 has 12 amino acids. Germline CDR1 WNHNN, CDR2 SYGVQD (reference sequence).

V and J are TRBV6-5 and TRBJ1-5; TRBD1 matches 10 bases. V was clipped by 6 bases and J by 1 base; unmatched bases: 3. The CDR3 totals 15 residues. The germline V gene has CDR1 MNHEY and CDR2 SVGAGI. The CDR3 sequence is CASSRTGGSNQPQHF. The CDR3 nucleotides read TGTGCCAGCAGCCGGACAGGGGGAAGCAATCAGCCCCAGCATTTT.

CDR3 nucleotides: TGTGCCAGCAGTTACTCGCTAGCTAGCTGGCAGTATTTT. Translating it yields CASSYSLASWQYF. This chain joins TRBV6-5 and TRBJ2-3, with a possible D match to TRBD2 (5 bases). The CDR3 sequence is 13 residues long. Germline CDR1 reads MNHEY; CDR2 reads SVGAGI. V gave up 0 bases and J gave up 11 bases, with 12 bases separating them.

In nucleotides, the CDR3 is TGTGCCAGCAGCGCCAGACAGCCCGTTTACAATGAGCAGTTCTTC. Translation gives CASSARQPVYNEQFF. The chain employs TRBV7-6 and TRBJ2-1; tentative D call: TRBD1 (5 bases). In germline, CDR1 is SGHVS, CDR2 FNYEAQ. Trimming left V 5 bases short and J 4 bases short, with 15 bases between. The CDR3 runs to 15 residues.

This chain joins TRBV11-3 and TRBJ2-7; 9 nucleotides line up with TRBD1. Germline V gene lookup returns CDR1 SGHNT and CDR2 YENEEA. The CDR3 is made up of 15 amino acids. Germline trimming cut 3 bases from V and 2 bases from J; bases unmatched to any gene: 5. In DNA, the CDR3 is TGTGCCAGCAGCTTGGGGGGGACAGGGCCCTACGAGCAGTACTTC. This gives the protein CASSLGGTGPYEQYF.

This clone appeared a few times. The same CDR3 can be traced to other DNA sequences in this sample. The CDR3 sequence is CASSFSGRPSTDTQYF. The CDR3, as DNA: TGTGCCAGCAGCTTTAGCGGGAGGCCGAGCACAGATACGCAGTATTTT. This chain uses TRBV11-2 with TRBJ2-3; 10 bases map to TRBD2. The V gene's germline CDR1 is SGHAT and CDR2 FQNNGV. Unmatched junction bases numbered 3, after V lost 3 bases and J lost 0 bases. This CDR3 contains 16 residues.

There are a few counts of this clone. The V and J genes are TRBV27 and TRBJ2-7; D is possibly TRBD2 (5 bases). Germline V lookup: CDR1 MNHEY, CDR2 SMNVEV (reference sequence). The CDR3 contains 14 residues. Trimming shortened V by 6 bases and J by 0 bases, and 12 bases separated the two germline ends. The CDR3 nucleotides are TGTGCCAGCAGACGCGAGGGTTTCTCCTACGAGCAGTACTTC. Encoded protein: CASRREGFSYEQYF.

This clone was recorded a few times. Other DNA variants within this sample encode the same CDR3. The CDR3: CASRLGQGGEQYF. The DNA for the CDR3 is TGTGCCAGTCGGCTGGGACAGGGTGGCGAGCAGTACTTC. The chain has TRBV28 and TRBJ2-7; 9 nucleotides align to TRBD1. The CDR3 spans 13 residues. The J segment lost 6 bases and the V segment lost 9 bases, leaving 9 bases of the junction unmatched. CDR1 is MDHEN, CDR2 SYDVKM, per germline.

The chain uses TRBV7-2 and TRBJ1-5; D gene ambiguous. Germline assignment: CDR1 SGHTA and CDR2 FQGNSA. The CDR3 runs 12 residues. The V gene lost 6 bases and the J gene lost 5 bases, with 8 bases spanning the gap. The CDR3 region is CASRRGDQPQHF. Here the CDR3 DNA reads TGTGCCAGCAGACGGGGTGATCAGCCCCAGCATTTT.